The 2 T cell receptor beta chains in this list originate from one sample, sequenced in a study of T cell changes during pregnancy in multiple sclerosis. TCRdb's table, derived via immunoSEQ multiplex PCR, lists solely in-frame clones and lacks some. The top ten hold around 0.31% of the sample, which has 40,000 to 60,000 clones, around 94% seen once. The sequenced sample was CD4+ T cells from peripheral blood mononuclear cells, obtained in the third trimester of pregnancy. Receptors were obtained from a female donor with multiple sclerosis, enrolled in a pregnancy study.

A few counts support this clone. CDR3 residues: CARSLKSGGANYNSPLHF. CDR3 nucleotides: TGTGCCAGAAGCTTGAAATCGGGGGGCGCAAACTATAATTCACCCCTCCACTTT. The rearrangement joins TRBV5-3 to TRBJ1-6, with D possibly TRBD1 on 6 matching bases. TRBV5-3 is classed as an ORF, of uncertain function. Trimming cost V 1 base and J 3 bases, with 17 bases left between them. This CDR3 has 18 residues.

As concerns this clone: Its ends do not fully match the called genes, so a read error is possible. The gene calls are TRBV4-3 and TRBJ1-4; D gene ambiguous. Germline values: CDR1 LGHNA, CDR2 YSLEER. CDR3 size: 17 residues. For the CDR3, the DNA is TGCGCCAGCAGCCAAGATTGGGTACCTGCAACTAATGAAAAACTGCTTTTT. Its protein is CASSQDWVPATNEKLLF.